The present T cell receptor beta chain was sequenced within a study of T cells in Graves' hyperthyroidism and ophthalmopathy. Study conclusions and caveats: Ophthalmopathy got predicted by the model a median approximately six months before its onset.

In the case of this clonotype: The target antigen is unknown.

The study defined stable Graves' hyperthyroidism as no ophthalmopathy progression within 18 months. In making diagnoses, clinical symptoms, serum thyroxine and TRAb, thyroid ultrasound and orbital computed tomography were all used. Researchers took RNA transcripts and amplified the TCR beta CDR3 regions from them. Using the HTBI primer set, a first-round RT-PCR was run on the TCR CDR3. Via MiXCR, TCRdb re-called the multiplex PCR reads, giving one row per CDR3 protein. The profile shows over 700,000 distinct CDR3 sequences, 35% to 40% of them singletons. Sample: blood. The sequence was collected from a man in his late teens or twenties with Graves' hyperthyroidism.

The CDR3 sequence: CASSFPTTEAFF. In nucleotides, the CDR3 is TGTGCCAGCAGTTTCCCAACTACTGAAGCTTTCTTT. V is TRBV6-5 and J is TRBJ1-1, with D uncertain. The CDR3 loop spans 12 amino acids. The germline gives CDR1 MNHEY, CDR2 SVGAGI. V lost 4 bases, J lost 5 bases, and 8 bases lay in between.